This TCR beta chain appears in the sequencing data of a study of T cells after yellow fever vaccination. Study findings and constraints: Subsequent to the booster, the majority of primary-vaccination clones reappeared (roughly 97% CD4, around 90% CD8). Just a small share of clonotypes turned up in the CD4 compartment as well as the CD8 compartment. Abundant clonotypes (contaminants from the bulk population) could be present in FACS-sorted repertoires.

Generation of TCR cDNA used 5'RACE template switching (which added a universal primer site and UMIs). A single record per CDR3 protein comes from TCRdb applying MiXCR to the 5' RACE reads. The sample includes under 550,000 distinct CDR3 sequences, roughly 22% of them seen just once. The table lists this clonotype with a few counts. What it binds is not known. The CDR3 runs 14 residues. The V gene lost 4 bases and the J gene lost 5 bases, with 14 bases spanning the gap. CDR1 LGHNA and CDR2 YSLEER come from the germline V gene. This TCR was recovered from a man aged 18 to 35 who received the YFV17D yellow fever vaccine. The rearrangement joins TRBV4-3 to TRBJ1-1; no clear D gene. Source: PBMCs, taken less than 25 days after the first yellow fever vaccination. CDR3 amino acids: CASSPGSGFTEAFF. CDR3 coding DNA: TGCGCCAGCAGCCCGGGATCGGGGTTTACTGAAGCTTTCTTT.